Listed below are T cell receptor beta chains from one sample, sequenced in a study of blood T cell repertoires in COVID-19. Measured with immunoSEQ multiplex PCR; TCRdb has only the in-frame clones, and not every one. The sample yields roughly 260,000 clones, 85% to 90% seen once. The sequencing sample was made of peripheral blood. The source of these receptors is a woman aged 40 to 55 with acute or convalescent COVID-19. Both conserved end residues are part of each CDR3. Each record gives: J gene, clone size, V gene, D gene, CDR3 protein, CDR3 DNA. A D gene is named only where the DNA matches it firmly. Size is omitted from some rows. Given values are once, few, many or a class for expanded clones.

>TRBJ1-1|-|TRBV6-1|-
CASSEAVPGAFF
TGTGCCAGCAGTGAAGCGGTACCGGGGGCTTTCTTT
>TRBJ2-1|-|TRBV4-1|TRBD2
CASSHLGGGGEQFF
TGCGCCAGCAGCCACCTGGGCGGGGGAGGTGAGCAGTTCTTC
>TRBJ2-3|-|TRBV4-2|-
CASSQDPTSGLPRGTDTQYF
TGTGCCAGCAGCCAAGATCCCACCTCCGGACTGCCCCGTGGCACAGATACGCAGTATTTT
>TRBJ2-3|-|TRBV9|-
CASGGDTQYF
TGTGCCAGCGGAGGGGATACGCAGTATTTT
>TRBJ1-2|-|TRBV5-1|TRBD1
CASSFSDRMTDGYTF
TGCGCCAGCAGCTTTTCGGACAGGATGACTGATGGCTACACCTTC
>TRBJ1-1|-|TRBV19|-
CASSIDRTNTEAFF
TGTGCCAGTAGTATCGACAGGACGAACACTGAAGCTTTCTTT
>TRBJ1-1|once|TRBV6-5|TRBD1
CASSRRTGYTEAFF
TGTGCCAGCAGCCGTAGGACAGGGTACACTGAAGCTTTCTTT
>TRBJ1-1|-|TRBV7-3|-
CASRPTGMNTEAFF
TGTGCCAGCAGACCCACAGGTATGAACACTGAAGCTTTCTTT
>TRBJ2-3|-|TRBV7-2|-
CASSKQSLRADTQYF
TGTGCCAGCAGCAAACAATCCCTCAGGGCAGATACGCAGTATTTT
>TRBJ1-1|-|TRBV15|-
CATSRKWANTEAFF
TGTGCCACCAGCAGAAAATGGGCTAACACTGAAGCTTTCTTT
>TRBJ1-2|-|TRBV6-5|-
CASRGETRRGYGYTF
TGTGCCAGCAGGGGAGAGACCCGGAGGGGATATGGCTACACCTTC
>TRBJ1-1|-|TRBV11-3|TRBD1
CASSQTGEMNTEAFF
TGTGCCAGCAGCCAGACAGGGGAGATGAACACTGAAGCTTTCTTT
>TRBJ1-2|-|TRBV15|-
CATSSYRDPNGYTF
TGTGCCACCAGCAGCTACAGGGACCCAAATGGCTACACCTTC
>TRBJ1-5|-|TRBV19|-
CASSIADFQPQHF
TGTGCCAGTAGTATAGCGGACTTCCAGCCCCAGCATTTT
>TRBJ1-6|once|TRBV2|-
CARNLGQRNSPLHF
TGTGCCAGAAATCTTGGACAGCGCAATTCACCCCTCCACTTT
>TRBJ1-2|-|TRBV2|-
CASRGANSTSQTNYGYTF
TGTGCCAGCAGGGGGGCTAACTCTACTTCACAAACTAACTATGGCTACACCTTC
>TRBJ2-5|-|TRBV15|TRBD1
CATSRDRGAGGWETQYF
TGTGCCACCAGCAGAGATCGCGGGGCAGGGGGCTGGGAGACCCAGTACTTC
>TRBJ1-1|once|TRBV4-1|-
CASSQEADTTEAFF
TGCGCCAGCAGCCAAGAGGCAGATACCACTGAAGCTTTCTTT
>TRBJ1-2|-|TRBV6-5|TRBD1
CASRGQGARYGYTF
TGTGCCAGCAGAGGACAGGGGGCACGGTATGGCTACACCTTC
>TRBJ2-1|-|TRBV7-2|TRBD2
CASSLTSGGNYNEQFF
TGTGCCAGCAGCTTAACTAGCGGGGGAAACTACAATGAGCAGTTCTTC
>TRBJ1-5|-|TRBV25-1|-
CASSEFENQPQHF
TGTGCCAGCAGTGAATTCGAGAATCAGCCCCAGCATTTT
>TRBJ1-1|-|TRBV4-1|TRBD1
CASSRDGQGNTEAFF
TGCGCCAGCAGCCGGGACGGACAGGGGAACACTGAAGCTTTCTTT
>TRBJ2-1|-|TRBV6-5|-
CASSSFSGNEQFF
TGTGCCAGCAGTTCCTTTAGCGGCAATGAGCAGTTCTTC
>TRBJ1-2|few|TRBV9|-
CASSAAGSNRVRGAYGYTF
TGTGCCAGCAGCGCAGCAGGTTCCAACAGGGTCCGGGGGGCCTATGGCTACACCTTC
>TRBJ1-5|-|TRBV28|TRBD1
CASSFPGDRGHQPQHF
TGTGCCAGCAGTTTCCCGGGGGACAGGGGTCATCAGCCCCAGCATTTT
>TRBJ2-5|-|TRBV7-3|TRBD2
CASSLLAGGQETQYF
TGTGCCAGCAGCTTACTAGCGGGGGGGCAAGAGACCCAGTACTTC
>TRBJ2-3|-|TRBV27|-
CASSPRDKNTQYF
TGTGCCAGCAGCCCCCGGGACAAGAATACGCAGTATTTT